The 16 T cell receptor beta chains below were found in one sample sequenced in a study of T cell responses to AZD1222 COVID-19 vaccine. Sequenced by immunoSEQ multiplex PCR; TCRdb stores in-frame clones only, minus some. The data contain around 140,000 clones, about 90% of them singletons. Sequencing used peripheral blood, obtained 28 days after the second AZD1222 dose. Receptors originate from an adult who received the AZD1222 COVID-19 vaccine.

The rearrangement links TRBV7-2 to TRBJ2-1, with 12 bases identical to TRBD2. Germline loops: CDR1 SGHTA, CDR2 FQGNSA. V gave up 5 bases and J gave up 6 bases; unmatched junction bases: 8. This CDR3 comprises 16 residues. This CDR3 reads CASSLRLAGESNEQFF. The CDR3 DNA reads as TGTGCCAGCAGCCTTCGACTAGCGGGAGAAAGCAATGAGCAGTTCTTC.

This clone was seen a few times. This CDR3 is CASSQVPGTNTEAFF. The DNA of the CDR3 is TGCGCCAGCAGCCAAGTTCCAGGGACGAACACTGAAGCTTTCTTT. This chain connects TRBV4-1 to TRBJ1-1; D is possibly TRBD1 (5 bases). CDR3 length: 15 amino acids. Germline V gene sequence: CDR1 MGHRA, CDR2 YSYEKL. The V end was cut by 1 base, the J end by 1 base, with 10 bases between.

V gene TRBV7-8 combines with J gene TRBJ2-1; D assignment may be TRBD1 or TRBD2 (6 bases each). Trimming removed 9 bases at V and 4 bases at J, with 16 bases between. Germline CDR1 is SGHVS and CDR2 is FQNEAQ. This CDR3 has 14 residues. CDR3 DNA sequence: TGTGCCAGTATCGAGGGGGGTGCTTACAATGAGCAGTTCTTC. Encoded protein: CASIEGGAYNEQFF.

The rearrangement links TRBV7-2 to TRBJ2-7; TRBD2 might be the D (7 bases). The V gene lost 2 bases and the J gene lost 3 bases, with 11 bases spanning the gap. Germline values: CDR1 SGHTA, CDR2 FQGNSA. This CDR3 contains 14 residues. The CDR3 bases are TGTGCCAGCAGCTTACAAGCGGGACACTACGAGCAGTACTTC. This gives the protein CASSLQAGHYEQYF.

The J gene is TRBJ1-5, the V gene TRBV28, with 7 bases fitting TRBD1. V lost 4 bases to trimming and J lost 6 bases; unmatched junction nucleotides: 9. CDR1 MDHEN and CDR2 SYDVKM come from the germline V gene. This CDR3 is 15 amino acids long. The CDR3 spells CASSSPTGNFQPQHF. DNA for the CDR3: TGTGCCAGCAGTTCCCCGACAGGGAACTTTCAGCCCCAGCATTTT. The complete variable domain, with remaining parts taken from reference TRBV28 and TRBJ1-5, reads DVKVTQSSRYLVKRTGEKVFLECVQDMDHENMFWYRQDPGLGLRLIYFSYDVKMKEKGDIPEGYSVSREKKERFSLILESASTNQTSMYLCASSSPTGNFQPQHFGDGTRLSIL.

This clone was seen only once. This chain links TRBV10-3 with TRBJ2-2, with D possibly being TRBD1 (6 bases). Germline values: CDR1 ENHRY, CDR2 SYGVKD. With 6 bases removed from V and 6 bases from J, the gap between germline ends came to 11 bases. This CDR3 has 13 residues. The CDR3 spells CAISDRIAGELFF. In DNA form, the CDR3 reads TGTGCCATCAGCGACAGGATCGCCGGGGAGCTGTTTTTT.

The chain joins TRBV10-3 to TRBJ2-5; D is perhaps TRBD2 (5 bases). Germline V gene sequence: CDR1 ENHRY, CDR2 SYGVKD. V was trimmed by 0 bases and J by 5 bases, leaving 7 bases between them. The CDR3 sequence is 13 residues long. As DNA, the CDR3 is TGTGCCATCAGTGAGTCCGGGGTGGAGACCCAGTACTTC. This codes for CAISESGVETQYF.

The genes are TRBV7-2 and TRBJ1-1; weak D call: TRBD1 (5 bases). Germline V lookup: CDR1 SGHTA, CDR2 FQGNSA. The germline V and J ends were trimmed by 6 bases and 1 base, with 15 bases remaining between them. This CDR3 is built from 15 residues. This chain's CDR3 is CASSSVDSGNTEAFF. The CDR3 DNA reads as TGTGCCAGCAGTTCCGTCGACAGCGGGAACACTGAAGCTTTCTTT.

The V call is TRBV7-2, the J call TRBJ1-1; D may be TRBD1 (6 bases). Germline V gene sequence: CDR1 SGHTA, CDR2 FQGNSA. Trimming took off 1 base at V and 8 bases at J, with 17 bases between the two ends. The CDR3 totals 15 residues. The CDR3 coding sequence is TGTGCCAGCAGCTTAGAAATAGTAGGGGGTGCAGAAGCTTTCTTT. It specifies CASSLEIVGGAEAFF.

The chain employs TRBV19 and TRBJ2-2; TRBD2 agrees at 14 bases. V lost 5 bases and J lost 4; bases outside the gene matches: 9. The V gene's germline CDR1 is LNHDA and CDR2 SQIVND (reference sequence). This CDR3 comprises 18 residues. In DNA form, the CDR3 reads TGTGCCAGTAGTGCGGGACTAGCGGGAGCCGTAGCCACCGGGGAGCTGTTTTTT. Its protein is CASSAGLAGAVATGELFF.

The chain joins TRBV5-5 to TRBJ1-5; D remains ambiguous. Per germline, CDR1 SGHKS and CDR2 YYEKEE (reference sequence). The CDR3 length is 16 residues. Trimming left V 0 bases short and J 5 bases short, with 15 bases between. Here the CDR3 DNA reads TGTGCCAGCAGCTTGGTTGGGGAATGGGGATATCAGCCCCAGCATTTT. It encodes CASSLVGEWGYQPQHF.

The chain joins TRBV6-6 to TRBJ2-3; a possible D gene is TRBD1 (6 bases). The CDR3 loop spans 14 amino acids. Germline V gene sequence: CDR1 MNHNY, CDR2 SVGAGI (reference sequence). V was trimmed by 5 bases and J by 2 bases, leaving 11 bases between them. The chain's CDR3 is CASSPTGSTDTQYF. Written as DNA, the CDR3 is TGTGCCAGCAGTCCTACAGGGTCCACAGATACGCAGTATTTT.

The chain links TRBV18 to TRBJ1-3; 9 bases are a match to TRBD1. The V gene's germline CDR1 is KGHSH and CDR2 LQKENI. The CDR3 extends over 18 amino acids. With 2 bases clipped from V and 1 base from J, the junction kept 9 bases outside the gene matches. The DNA for the CDR3 is TGTGCCAGCTCACCATCTCGCCCGGGACAGGGATCTGGAAACACCATATATTTT. Residues: CASSPSRPGQGSGNTIYF. Together with reference TRBV18 and TRBJ1-3, the CDR3 gives the full variable domain: NAGVMQNPRHLVRRRGQEARLRCSPMKGHSHVYWYRQLPEEGLKFMVYLQKENIIDESGMPKERFSAEFPKEGPSILRIQQVVRGDSAAYFCASSPSRPGQGSGNTIYFGEGSWLTVV.

The chain carries TRBV10-3 and TRBJ1-1; no clear D gene. The CDR3 length is 13 residues. In germline, CDR1 is ENHRY, CDR2 SYGVKD. V was clipped by 8 bases and J by 5 bases, with 15 bases between them. The CDR3 loop reads CAISPGVPTEAFF. Here the CDR3 DNA reads TGTGCCATCTCCCCCGGGGTTCCAACTGAAGCTTTCTTT.

This clone appeared once. CDR3 amino acids: CASSLSVVGQETQYF. DNA of the CDR3: TGTGCCAGCAGCTTATCCGTAGTTGGGCAAGAGACCCAGTACTTC. The rearrangement uses TRBV11-2 and TRBJ2-5; D not certain. Germline V CDR1 and CDR2: SGHAT, FQNNGV. This CDR3 is built from 15 residues. Trimming shortened V by 2 bases and J by 2 bases, and 12 bases separated the two germline ends.

The chain has TRBV29-1 and TRBJ2-5; no clear D. CDR1 and CDR2 (germline): SQVTM, ANQGSEA. The CDR3 covers 11 residues. V lost 7 bases, J lost 5 bases, and 11 bases lay in between. This CDR3 is CSARPSETQYF. The CDR3 region has the DNA TGCAGCGCCCGTCCAAGCGAGACCCAGTACTTC.